Each of the 5 T cell receptor beta chains below was sequenced from the same sample in a study of PD-1 blockade in classical Hodgkin lymphoma. Relapses following autologous stem cell transplantation were seen in all patients, with brentuximab vedotin exposure varying. Some clones are missing from TCRdb's copy, which holds only in-frame ones; the method was immunoSEQ multiplex PCR. The sample carries 13,000 or so clones, over 80% recorded once. The input for sequencing was peripheral blood mononuclear cells (PBMCs), taken at baseline. These receptors originate from a human donor with classical Hodgkin lymphoma.

Notes on this clone: One end of the junction is discordant with germline, which a read error may explain. The CDR3 spells CASRPSGTGATGELFF. The CDR3 DNA reads as TGTGCTAGCAGACCAAGTGGGACAGGGGCCACCGGGGAGCTGTTTTTT. V is TRBV7-7 and J is TRBJ2-2, with 10 bases that match TRBD1. CDR1 is SSHAT, CDR2 FNYEAQ, per germline (reference sequence). CDR3 length: 16 amino acids.

The chain is built from TRBV28 and TRBJ2-4; tentatively, D is TRBD1 (6 bases). In germline, CDR1 is MDHEN, CDR2 SYDVKM. The CDR3 is made up of 15 amino acids. The V and J ends lost 4 bases and 0 bases respectively, with 10 bases between them. This CDR3 is CASSSDSRAKNIQYF. CDR3 coding DNA: TGTGCCAGCAGTTCGGACAGCAGAGCCAAAAACATTCAGTACTTC.

The V and J genes are TRBV9 and TRBJ2-1; D is ambiguous. The CDR3 totals 13 residues. Between the trimmed V and J ends, which lost 0 bases and 6 bases, there was a span of 7 bases. In germline, CDR1 is SGDLS, CDR2 YYNGEE. CDR3 sequence (DNA): TGTGCCAGCAGCGTAGCTGGTGGCAATGAGCAGTTCTTC. It encodes CASSVAGGNEQFF. The variable domain in full, completed from reference TRBV9 and TRBJ2-1, reads DSGVTQTPKHLITATGQRVTLRCSPRSGDLSVYWYQQSLDQGLQFLIQYYNGEERAKGNILERFSAQQFPDLHSELNLSSLELGDSALYFCASSVAGGNEQFFGPGTRLTVL.

With respect to this clone: Other DNA sequences within the sample encode an identical CDR3. V and J are TRBV10-3 and TRBJ1-2; D perhaps matches TRBD1 (5 bases). The V gene's germline CDR1 is ENHRY and CDR2 SYGVKD. This CDR3 is built from 11 residues. V was cut by 5 bases and J by 8 bases, with 9 bases left in between. In DNA, the CDR3 is TGTGCCATCAGTCCCGGGGGGGGCTACACCTTC. Its protein product is CAISPGGGYTF.

The chain joins TRBV7-2 to TRBJ2-1, with no clear D. The length of the CDR3 is 16 residues. The germline CDR1 and CDR2 sequences are SGHTA and FQGNSA. The germline V and J ends were trimmed by 5 bases and 7 bases, with 21 bases remaining between them. The CDR3 DNA is TGTGCCAGCAGCGTAATCCGCGCCTACCTGGGAAATGAGCAGTTCTTC. It is translated as CASSVIRAYLGNEQFF.